Below, one T cell receptor (beta chain) is given with its context. Germline V gene sequence: CDR1 MNHEY, CDR2 SMNVEV (reference sequence). The CDR3 totals 16 residues. Deletions cut 2 bases from V and 1 base from J, with 12 bases between. The sample is drawn from a study of human versus mouse CDR3 diversity and MHC coevolution. Sequencing used immunoSEQ multiplex PCR; TCRdb keeps in-frame clones, though not all of them. Here the sample spans about 81,000 clones, around 93% being singletons. Sequenced input: naive CD4+ T cells from blood. The subset here: CD45RO-negative CD62L-positive naive CD4 T cells. The chain uses TRBV27 and TRBJ2-1; D perhaps matches TRBD2 (6 bases). This sequence was found in a person aged 30-70 years in good health. CDR3 sequence: CASSLVPSASYNEQFF. The DNA of the CDR3 is TGTGCCAGCAGTTTAGTCCCTAGCGCATCCTACAATGAGCAGTTCTTC.